This T cell receptor beta chain was sequenced in a study of cytomegalovirus exposure and HLA in healthy donors. Overall study context: Unique TCR beta sequences numbering 120 million or so came from around 180 million T cells in an earlier analysis.

Germline assignment: CDR1 SGHVS and CDR2 FQNEAQ. With 2 bases clipped from V and 7 bases from J, the junction kept 8 bases outside the gene matches. This CDR3 has 16 residues. With 60 Vbeta and 13 Jbeta primers, the PCR was carried out. Only in-frame clones appear in the TCRdb table, and some are missing; sequencing was by immunoSEQ multiplex PCR. The data hold 100,000 or so clones, with less than 80% observed a single time. The receptor's source is a man under 40 in good health and CMV-seronegative. This sequence joins TRBV7-8 and TRBJ2-2; 9 bases match TRBD1. Sequencing input: PBMCs. The CDR3 here is CASSLRRTGAFGELFF. For the CDR3, the DNA is TGTGCCAGCAGCTTACGGCGGACAGGGGCGTTCGGGGAGCTGTTTTTT.